Listed below are T cell receptor beta chains from one sample, sequenced in a study of CD8 T cells in Susac syndrome. TCRdb called the immunoSEQ multiplex PCR reads again in MiXCR, with one record for every CDR3 protein. The sample contains more than 1,300 distinct CDR3 sequences, 65% to 70% of which appear only once. Sequencing was carried out using CD8+ TEMRA cells from PBMCs. Receptors originate from a human donor with Susac syndrome. CDR3s include the opening cysteine and the closing phenylalanine or tryptophan. The D gene is left open where the match is weak. Only some rows state a clone size, as once, few, many or a class for expanded clones.

j_call: TRBJ2-1
d_call: TRBD2
clone_size: .
v_call: TRBV9
cdr3_nt: TGTGCCAGCAGCCCAGCGACTAGCGGGAAATACAATGAGCAGTTCTTC
cdr3_aa: CASSPATSGKYNEQFF

j_call: TRBJ2-6
d_call: .
clone_size: .
v_call: TRBV18
cdr3_nt: TGTGCCAGCTCAGGTCACGAGGACATACAAAGTCGGGCCAACGTCCTGACTTTC
cdr3_aa: CASSGHEDIQSRANVLTF

j_call: TRBJ2-6
d_call: .
clone_size: .
v_call: TRBV7-9
cdr3_nt: TGTGCCAGCAGCTTACAGCACAGGGATTCCCACTTTGGGGCCAACGTCCTGACTTTC
cdr3_aa: CASSLQHRDSHFGANVLTF

j_call: TRBJ2-3
d_call: .
clone_size: .
v_call: TRBV28
cdr3_nt: TGTGCCAGCAGTTTAATGTCCAGCACAGATACGCAGTATTTT
cdr3_aa: CASSLMSSTDTQYF

j_call: TRBJ2-7
d_call: .
clone_size: .
v_call: TRBV5-1
cdr3_nt: TGCGCCAGCAGCCCGGATCGGGGTCCCTACGAGCAGTACTTC
cdr3_aa: CASSPDRGPYEQYF

j_call: TRBJ2-7
d_call: .
clone_size: few
v_call: TRBV9
cdr3_nt: TGTGCCAGCAGCGTAGAGGGGGAAGAGCAGTACTTC
cdr3_aa: CASSVEGEEQYF

j_call: TRBJ1-4
d_call: TRBD1
clone_size: .
v_call: TRBV4-1
cdr3_nt: TGCGCCAGCAGCCAAGATCTGGGGACAGGGAATGAAAAACTGTTTTTT
cdr3_aa: CASSQDLGTGNEKLFF

j_call: TRBJ1-2
d_call: .
clone_size: .
v_call: TRBV4-3
cdr3_nt: TGCGCCAGCAGCCCCTTAGAGCCAGGCTATGGCTACACCTTC
cdr3_aa: CASSPLEPGYGYTF

j_call: TRBJ2-2
d_call: TRBD2
clone_size: once
v_call: TRBV19
cdr3_nt: TGTGCCAGTATTGGGACTAGCGGGGACACCGGGGAGCTGTTTTTT
cdr3_aa: CASIGTSGDTGELFF

j_call: TRBJ1-6
d_call: .
clone_size: .
v_call: TRBV28
cdr3_nt: TGTGCCAGCAGTTTGGAGGCCGGGGGGACCTATAATTCACCCCTCCACTTT
cdr3_aa: CASSLEAGGTYNSPLHF

j_call: TRBJ2-7
d_call: .
clone_size: .
v_call: TRBV7-9
cdr3_nt: TGTGCCAGCAGCTCGACAGGCTACGAGCAGTACTTC
cdr3_aa: CASSSTGYEQYF

j_call: TRBJ2-4
d_call: .
clone_size: .
v_call: TRBV24-1
cdr3_nt: TGTGCCACCTGTGATGGATTAATCGGGGCAGGGAAAAACATTCAGTACTTC
cdr3_aa: CATCDGLIGAGKNIQYF

j_call: TRBJ2-5
d_call: .
clone_size: .
v_call: TRBV24-1
cdr3_nt: TGTGCCACCAGTGAGACTACAGGTACGGAGACCCAGTACTTC
cdr3_aa: CATSETTGTETQYF

j_call: TRBJ2-7
d_call: .
clone_size: .
v_call: TRBV28
cdr3_nt: TGTGCCAGCAGTTTAATCGGGACTCCTTCCTACGAGCAGTACTTC
cdr3_aa: CASSLIGTPSYEQYF

j_call: TRBJ2-6
d_call: .
clone_size: .
v_call: TRBV7-9
cdr3_nt: TGTGCCTGCAGGTTAGAGGGCAGGGATTCCCACTTTGGGGCCAACGTCCTGACTTTC
cdr3_aa: CACRLEGRDSHFGANVLTF

j_call: TRBJ2-2
d_call: .
clone_size: .
v_call: TRBV12-3/TRBV12-4
cdr3_nt: .
cdr3_aa: CASSKSCFF

j_call: TRBJ2-5
d_call: .
clone_size: .
v_call: TRBV6-1
cdr3_nt: TGTGCCAGCGCGCGACCCCAAGAGACCCAGTACTTC
cdr3_aa: CASARPQETQYF

j_call: TRBJ1-5
d_call: .
clone_size: .
v_call: TRBV19
cdr3_nt: TGTGCCAGTAGTATCCTGGGGGGAAATCAGCCCCAGCATTTT
cdr3_aa: CASSILGGNQPQHF

j_call: TRBJ1-6
d_call: .
clone_size: .
v_call: TRBV12-3/TRBV12-4
cdr3_nt: TGTGCCAGCAGTTTATCCGGCGGAGAAGAGGCCTATAATTCACCCCTCCACTTT
cdr3_aa: CASSLSGGEEAYNSPLHF

j_call: TRBJ1-6
d_call: .
clone_size: .
v_call: TRBV7-9
cdr3_nt: TGTGCCAGCAGCTCACTCGACCGAAGCTATAATTCACCCCTCCACTTT
cdr3_aa: CASSSLDRSYNSPLHF

j_call: TRBJ1-5
d_call: .
clone_size: .
v_call: TRBV15
cdr3_nt: TGTGCCACCAGCAGCCCCAAAAAAGCCCAGCATTTT
cdr3_aa: CATSSPKKAQHF

j_call: TRBJ1-2
d_call: .
clone_size: large
v_call: TRBV9
cdr3_nt: TGTGCCAGCAGCGTCGGACACTCCTATGGCTACACCTTC
cdr3_aa: CASSVGHSYGYTF

j_call: TRBJ2-7
d_call: .
clone_size: .
v_call: TRBV29-1
cdr3_nt: TGCAGCGTTGAAGTTCCCCCCGAGCAGTACTTC
cdr3_aa: CSVEVPPEQYF

j_call: TRBJ2-6
d_call: .
clone_size: .
v_call: TRBV20-1
cdr3_nt: TGCAGTGCTGGACGTCAGCTGTTTCACAAAGTCGGGGTTTCACAAAGTCGGGCCAACGTCCTGACTTTC
cdr3_aa: CSAGRQLFHKVGVSQSRANVLTF

j_call: TRBJ2-4
d_call: .
clone_size: once
v_call: TRBV30
cdr3_nt: TGTGCCTGGGGATTTAGCGATCTAGCCAAAAACATTCTGTACTTC
cdr3_aa: CAWGFSDLAKNILYF

j_call: TRBJ2-6
d_call: .
clone_size: few
v_call: TRBV7-9
cdr3_nt: TGTGCCAGCTGCTTAGAGGGCTGGGATTCCCACTTTGGGGCCAACGTCCTGACTTTC
cdr3_aa: CASCLEGWDSHFGANVLTF

j_call: TRBJ2-6
d_call: .
clone_size: .
v_call: TRBV7-9
cdr3_nt: TGTGCCAGCATGTTAGTGGGCAGGGATTCCCACTTTGGGGCCAACGTCCTGACTTTC
cdr3_aa: CASMLVGRDSHFGANVLTF

j_call: TRBJ1-6
d_call: .
clone_size: large
v_call: TRBV7-6
cdr3_nt: TGTGCCAGCAGCTTATTTCTCGGGGGGCCGGGTAAATTTTCACCCCTCCACTTT
cdr3_aa: CASSLFLGGPGKFSPLHF

j_call: TRBJ2-6
d_call: .
clone_size: few
v_call: TRBV11-3
cdr3_nt: TGTGCCAGCAGCCCCCGGGTGACTGGGGCCAACGTCCTGACTTTC
cdr3_aa: CASSPRVTGANVLTF

j_call: TRBJ1-1
d_call: .
clone_size: large
v_call: TRBV5-8
cdr3_nt: TGCGCCAGCAGCTCAAAGATCGGACACTGGAACACTGAAGCTTTCTTT
cdr3_aa: CASSSKIGHWNTEAFF

j_call: TRBJ2-6
d_call: .
clone_size: .
v_call: TRBV3-1
cdr3_nt: TGTGCCAGCAGCCGGGGCCCCTTTCCCTCTGGGGCCAACGTCCTGACTTTC
cdr3_aa: CASSRGPFPSGANVLTF

j_call: TRBJ2-6
d_call: .
clone_size: .
v_call: TRBV7-9
cdr3_nt: TGTGCCAGCTGCTTTGTGGGCAGGGATTCCCACTTTGGGGCCAACGTCCTGACTTTC
cdr3_aa: CASCFVGRDSHFGANVLTF

j_call: TRBJ2-7
d_call: .
clone_size: .
v_call: TRBV20-1
cdr3_nt: TGCAGTGCTACGCCCCGCCAGGGGTCCGACTACGAGCAGTACTTC
cdr3_aa: CSATPRQGSDYEQYF

j_call: TRBJ1-6
d_call: .
clone_size: .
v_call: TRBV7-9
cdr3_nt: TGTGCCAGCTTCTCCCCCGACCGAAGCTATAATTCACCCCTCCACTTT
cdr3_aa: CASFSPDRSYNSPLHF

j_call: TRBJ2-5
d_call: .
clone_size: few
v_call: TRBV7-3
cdr3_nt: TGTGCCAGCAGCCCCGGGAGTGGTGGGCAAGAGACCCAGTACTTC
cdr3_aa: CASSPGSGGQETQYF

j_call: TRBJ2-1
d_call: .
clone_size: once
v_call: TRBV27
cdr3_nt: TGTGCCAGCAGGATAGGTCCTGAAAACAACGAGCAGTTCTTC
cdr3_aa: CASRIGPENNEQFF

j_call: TRBJ2-1
d_call: TRBD2
clone_size: .
v_call: TRBV2
cdr3_nt: TGTGCCAGCAGGAGGGAGCGGGGGGGAGTTTACAATGAGCAGTTCTTC
cdr3_aa: CASRRERGGVYNEQFF

j_call: TRBJ1-4
d_call: TRBD1
clone_size: .
v_call: TRBV3-1
cdr3_nt: TGTGCCAGCAGCCAACCTTCCGACAGGGATCCTAATGAAAAACTGTTTTTT
cdr3_aa: CASSQPSDRDPNEKLFF

j_call: TRBJ2-2
d_call: .
clone_size: .
v_call: TRBV10-3
cdr3_nt: TGTGCCATCAGTGAGGAGGGCAACACCGGGGAGCTGTTTTTT
cdr3_aa: CAISEEGNTGELFF

j_call: TRBJ2-2
d_call: TRBD2
clone_size: once
v_call: TRBV27
cdr3_nt: TGTGCCAGCAGTTCCTCTAGCGGGGGGGCCCCCACCGGGGAGCTGTTTTTT
cdr3_aa: CASSSSSGGAPTGELFF

j_call: TRBJ1-3
d_call: TRBD1
clone_size: .
v_call: TRBV5-1
cdr3_nt: TGCGCCAGCAGTCTTGGAGGACAGGGACAGACTGGCTCTGGAAACACCATATATTTT
cdr3_aa: CASSLGGQGQTGSGNTIYF

j_call: TRBJ2-2
d_call: .
clone_size: .
v_call: TRBV24-1
cdr3_nt: TGTGCCACCAGTGATTTCGGGGAAACCGGGGAGCTGTTTTTT
cdr3_aa: CATSDFGETGELFF